The next 25 T cell receptor beta chains were all read from a single sample in a study of human T cells and chemical hapten exposure. Via MiXCR, TCRdb re-called the RACE reads, giving one row per CDR3 protein. The sample holds about 120,000 distinct CDR3 sequences; about 12% are singletons and the top ten take 1.3% to 1.5%. Regarding time point: patch test 1, 2 weeks after DPC sensitization. Documented treatment: therapeutic diphenylcyclopropenone sensitization with weekly scalp DPC. The sample in question was whole blood, obtained in connection with sensitization to the hapten diphenylcyclopropenone (DPC). Every receptor here comes from a woman aged 50 to 60 with alopecia areata. Some clones in this sample may be carry-over from other donors' samples.

At least ten counts were recorded for this clonotype. V gene TRBV4-3 combines with J gene TRBJ2-1, with 10 bases that match TRBD1. The CDR3 is 18 residues long. Germline V lookup: CDR1 LGHNA, CDR2 YSLEER. V lost 1 base to trimming and J lost 2 bases; unmatched junction nucleotides: 8. The CDR3 is CASSQAPAGTGAYNEQFF. CDR3 in DNA: TGCGCCAGCAGCCAAGCCCCCGCCGGGACAGGGGCCTACAATGAGCAGTTCTTC.

This chain links TRBV9 with TRBJ1-1; 7 positions match TRBD1. Unmatched junction bases numbered 10, after V lost 4 bases and J lost 4 bases. Germline CDR1 and CDR2: SGDLS and YYNGEE. The CDR3 consists of 15 residues. CDR3 in amino acids: CASSLAGGRATEAFF. The CDR3 DNA is TGTGCCAGCAGCCTCGCAGGGGGGCGGGCCACTGAAGCTTTCTTT.

At least ten counts were recorded for this clonotype. The genes are TRBV20-1 and TRBJ2-3; TRBD2 matches at 7 bases. Per germline, CDR1 DFQATT and CDR2 SNEGSKA (reference sequence). V was pared by 3 bases and J by 2 bases, with 2 bases of the junction left unmatched. The CDR3 has 13 amino acids. The CDR3 here is CSASGGFTDTQYF. CDR3 in DNA: TGCAGTGCTAGCGGGGGGTTCACAGATACGCAGTATTTT.

This clonotype has more than one count but fewer than ten. This sequence joins TRBV4-2 and TRBJ2-7; 9 nucleotides match TRBD1. The CDR3 runs to 16 residues. Germline loops: CDR1 LGHNA, CDR2 YNFKEQ. V was pared by 1 base and J by 4 bases, with 8 bases of the junction left unmatched. CDR3 in DNA: TGTGCCAGCAGCCAAGCGCTGGGACAGGGAGTTTACGAGCAGTACTTC. This encodes CASSQALGQGVYEQYF.

The count of this clonotype is one. V is TRBV11-2 and J is TRBJ1-1; 8 bases are shared with TRBD1. This CDR3 spans 16 amino acids. Germline CDR1 reads SGHAT; CDR2 reads FQNNGV. J gave up 0 bases and V 5 bases, and 8 bases lay outside the gene matches. CDR3 sequence: CASSPGTGQMNTEAFF. The CDR3 DNA is TGTGCCAGCAGCCCAGGGACAGGACAAATGAACACTGAAGCTTTCTTT.

This clonotype was recorded a few times. The genes are TRBV18 and TRBJ1-2, with unresolved D. The V and J ends lost 3 bases and 2 bases respectively, with 10 bases between them. Germline-derived CDR1 and CDR2 are KGHSH and LQKENI. CDR3 size: 14 residues. CDR3 bases: TGTGCCAGCTCACCTCCCAGGCCCAACTATGGCTACACCTTC. As protein: CASSPPRPNYGYTF.

A remark on this clonotype: It is likely a read error, because the conserved phenylalanine at the end of the CDR3 is missing. V is TRBV5-1 and J is TRBJ2-1; D unresolved. The CDR3 totals 16 residues. Between the trimmed V and J ends, which lost 0 bases and 1 base, there was a span of 11 bases. Germline V CDR1 and CDR2: SGHRS, YFSETQ. The CDR3 DNA reads as TGCGCCAGCAGCTTGGATAGCCGCCCGTCCTACAATGAGCAGTTCTCC. Its protein is CASSLDSRPSYNEQFS.

This clonotype was detected only a few times. V is TRBV27 and J is TRBJ1-1; TRBD1 matches 7 bases. The CDR3 length is 15 residues. J was trimmed by 3 bases and V by 5 bases; bases with no gene match: 9. Per germline, CDR1 MNHEY and CDR2 SMNVEV (reference sequence). The CDR3 sequence: CASSTYHRGHTEAFF. CDR3 DNA sequence: TGTGCCAGCAGTACCTACCACAGGGGCCACACTGAAGCTTTCTTT.

This clonotype has ten or more counts. CDR3 nucleotides: TGTGCCAGCAGCGCTAATCCGCAGGGTACCGCTGAAGCTTTCTTT. Protein product: CASSANPQGTAEAFF. This chain links TRBV11-2 with TRBJ1-1, with D possibly being TRBD1 (5 bases). Germline loops: CDR1 SGHAT, CDR2 FQNNGV. The CDR3 runs to 15 residues. Between the trimmed V and J ends, which lost 5 bases and 6 bases, there was a span of 19 bases. Looking up the rest from reference TRBV11-2 and TRBJ1-1 gives the full variable domain: EAGVAQSPRYKIIEKRQSVAFWCNPISGHATLYWYQQILGQGPKLLIQFQNNGVVDDSQLPKDRFSAERLKGVDSTLKIQPAKLEDSAVYLCASSANPQGTAEAFFGQGTRLTVV.

This clonotype has more than one count but fewer than ten. The V and J genes are TRBV28 and TRBJ1-2, with D tentatively TRBD1 (6 bases). Germline V gives CDR1 MDHEN, CDR2 SYDVKM. There are 13 residues in the CDR3. Trimming left V 7 bases short and J 2 bases short, with 11 bases between. DNA of the CDR3: TGTGCCAGCATCCCGGACAGAAACTATGGCTACACCTTC. This encodes CASIPDRNYGYTF.

The chain joins TRBV29-1 to TRBJ1-1; no clear D. CDR1 is SQVTM, CDR2 ANQGSEA, per germline. This CDR3 contains 12 residues. Deletions cut 6 bases from V and 4 bases from J, with 12 bases between. The CDR3 loop is CSVLDWGTEAFF. In nucleotides, the CDR3 is TGCAGCGTGTTGGACTGGGGCACTGAAGCTTTCTTT.

V gene TRBV28 combines with J gene TRBJ1-6, with 7 bases identical to TRBD1. CDR3 length: 15 residues. Trimming at V came to 3 bases and at J to 5 bases, leaving 4 bases not matched to a gene. Germline CDR1 MDHEN, CDR2 SYDVKM. Written as DNA, the CDR3 is TGTGCCAGCAGTTTTCTACAGGGGAATAATTCACCCCTCCACTTT. It specifies CASSFLQGNNSPLHF. Full variable domain (outside the CDR3, taken from reference TRBV28 and TRBJ1-6): DVKVTQSSRYLVKRTGEKVFLECVQDMDHENMFWYRQDPGLGLRLIYFSYDVKMKEKGDIPEGYSVSREKKERFSLILESASTNQTSMYLCASSFLQGNNSPLHFGNGTRLTVT.

This clonotype was seen more than once but under ten times. The genes are TRBV11-2 and TRBJ2-2; D ambiguous. This CDR3 has 16 residues. The V and J ends lost 6 bases and 0 bases respectively, with 14 bases between them. CDR1 SGHAT and CDR2 FQNNGV come from the germline V gene. DNA of the CDR3: TGTGCCAGCAGACCCATGGGTCAGCCGAACACCGGGGAGCTGTTTTTT. Translating gives CASRPMGQPNTGELFF. Using reference TRBV11-2 and TRBJ2-2 for the parts outside the CDR3, the full variable domain is EAGVAQSPRYKIIEKRQSVAFWCNPISGHATLYWYQQILGQGPKLLIQFQNNGVVDDSQLPKDRFSAERLKGVDSTLKIQPAKLEDSAVYLCASRPMGQPNTGELFFGEGSRLTVL.

The chain is built from TRBV6-1 and TRBJ1-1; D uncertain. Trimming removed 10 bases at V and 2 bases at J, with 20 bases between. This CDR3 contains 15 residues. Looked up from germline, CDR1 is MNHNS and CDR2 is SASEGT. The CDR3 spells CATEPGSAGNTEAFF. The CDR3 bases are TGTGCCACCGAGCCGGGCAGCGCGGGCAACACTGAAGCTTTCTTT.

This rearrangement joins TRBV27 to TRBJ1-2, with 9 bases matching TRBD1. CDR1 is MNHEY, CDR2 SMNVEV, per germline (reference sequence). J was trimmed by 8 bases and V by 3 bases; bases with no gene match: 10. CDR3 length: 15 amino acids. CDR3 sequence: CASSFDTGGYGGYTF. CDR3 bases: TGTGCCAGCAGTTTTGACACAGGGGGCTATGGCGGCTACACCTTC.

In the case of this clonotype: A much larger clone sits a single nucleotide away, making a read error possible. The V and J genes are TRBV6-2 or TRBV6-3 and TRBJ2-7; 10 bases map to TRBD2. This CDR3 is 17 amino acids long. After removal of 1 base from V and 6 bases from J, the junction contained 12 bases not matched to a gene. Germline CDR1 reads MNHEY; CDR2 reads SVGEGT. The CDR3 sequence is CASSYLTSGPTTFEQYF. In DNA form, the CDR3 reads TGTGCCAGCAGTTACTTGACTAGCGGGCCCACCACCTTCGAGCAGTACTTC.

This clonotype was seen a few times. V usage is TRBV5-1 and J usage is TRBJ1-1; D unresolved. The V gene's germline CDR1 is SGHRS and CDR2 YFSETQ. V gave up 2 bases and J gave up 2 bases, with 10 bases separating them. This CDR3 is built from 14 residues. The CDR3 region has the DNA TGCGCCAGCAGCTTTGGGGTCCCAAACACTGAAGCTTTCTTT. This translates into CASSFGVPNTEAFF.

This clonotype was seen repeatedly, ten times or more. At one end the junction does not follow the germline gene, possibly because of a read error. The chain couples TRBV7-7 to TRBJ1-1, with unresolved D. The germline V gene encodes CDR1 SSHAT and CDR2 FNYEAQ (reference sequence). The CDR3 is 13 amino acids. The CDR3 protein is CASSLSGSTEAFF. The CDR3 DNA follows: TGTGCTAGCAGTTTGAGCGGGAGCACTGAAGCTTTCTTT.

This clonotype has just a few counts. V and J are TRBV12-5 and TRBJ2-4; TRBD2 aligns across 11 bases. Germline V gene data show CDR1 as LGHNT and CDR2 as FRNRAP. Unmatched junction bases numbered 13, after V lost 9 bases and J lost 0 bases. The CDR3 has 18 amino acids. CDR3 in DNA: TGTGCTAGACTAGACGCCCGGACTAGCGGGTTAGCCAAAAACATTCAGTACTTC. Translated, it gives CARLDARTSGLAKNIQYF.

The chain links TRBV28 to TRBJ2-2; D not resolved. With 6 bases removed from V and 3 bases from J, the gap between germline ends came to 11 bases. Germline-derived CDR1 and CDR2 are MDHEN and SYDVKM. The CDR3 length is 14 residues. CDR3: CASRLLGYTGELFF. DNA for the CDR3: TGTGCCAGCAGACTCCTAGGATACACCGGGGAGCTGTTTTTT.

V gene TRBV3-1 combines with J gene TRBJ2-5, with TRBD1 matching over 9 bases. CDR1 LGHDT and CDR2 YNNKEL come from the germline V gene (reference sequence). The length of the CDR3 is 14 residues. Trimming cost V 4 bases and J 5 bases; bases outside gene matches: 5. CDR3 nucleotides: TGTGCCAGCAGCCGCCGGGACAGGGCTGAGACCCAGTACTTC. This codes for CASSRRDRAETQYF.

This clonotype was detected a few times. The chain uses TRBV10-3 and TRBJ1-4; D call uncertain. The CDR3 length is 14 residues. The V gene lost 2 bases and the J gene lost 5 bases, with 9 bases spanning the gap. CDR1 is ENHRY and CDR2 is SYGVKD in the germline V gene. This CDR3 is CAISEGSSNEKLFF. CDR3 sequence (DNA): TGTGCCATCAGTGAGGGAAGTTCAAATGAAAAACTGTTTTTT.

This clonotype was detected ten times or more. The chain is built from TRBV24-1 and TRBJ1-5; TRBD1 might be the D (6 bases). The CDR3 loop spans 17 amino acids. Trimming took 3 bases from V and 2 from J, leaving 16 bases between them. Germline CDR1 reads KGHDR; CDR2 reads SFDVKD. The CDR3 spells CATSDPRRGAGNQPQHF. The CDR3, as DNA: TGTGCCACCAGTGATCCGAGACGGGGGGCTGGCAATCAGCCCCAGCATTTT.

The CDR3 here is CSVERPAGGSLGTDTQYF. The CDR3 DNA reads TGCAGCGTTGAAAGGCCAGCGGGGGGCTCACTTGGCACAGATACGCAGTATTTT. This chain uses TRBV29-1 with TRBJ2-3; 9 bases are a match to TRBD2. After removal of 2 bases from V and 1 base from J, the junction contained 13 bases not matched to a gene. The CDR3 is made up of 18 amino acids. The germline V gene has CDR1 SQVTM and CDR2 ANQGSEA.

The rearrangement joins TRBV9 to TRBJ2-5; D gene ambiguous. V lost 4 bases and J lost 6, with 13 bases in between. This CDR3 spans 13 amino acids. The germline V gene encodes CDR1 SGDLS and CDR2 YYNGEE. The CDR3 loop is CASSSGSRQTQYF. The CDR3 DNA is TGTGCCAGCAGCTCCGGATCCCGGCAGACCCAGTACTTC.